This entry is about one T cell receptor beta chain. The antigen is undetermined. This sample is drawn from a study of cytomegalovirus exposure and HLA in healthy donors. From the approximately 120-subject validation cohort, which was separate from the roughly 680-subject first cohort, the donors were drawn. The V and J ends lost 1 base and 7 bases respectively, with 19 bases between them. CDR1 and CDR2 from the germline V gene are MGHRA and YSYEKL. The length of the CDR3 is 17 residues. Sequencing was performed with immunoSEQ multiplex PCR; in TCRdb, only in-frame clones are kept and a portion is missing. The sample has 300,000 to 450,000 clones, more than 80% seen once. Whole-study findings and limits: The dataset shows that most TCR sequences were rare, while some public TCRs occurred in many donors.

Sequencing was performed on PBMCs. The sequence was collected from a woman between 18 and 30 years old in good health and CMV-seronegative. The rearrangement links TRBV4-1 to TRBJ2-2; D possibly corresponds to TRBD2 (7 bases). The chain's CDR3 is CASSQVPGRARGGELFF. CDR3 sequence (DNA): TGCGCCAGCAGCCAAGTGCCGGGGAGGGCCAGGGGCGGGGAGCTGTTTTTT.